Listed below are T cell receptor beta chains from one sample, sequenced in a study of T-cell memory formation after mild COVID-19. TCRdb itself ran the 5' RACE reads through MiXCR, one entry per CDR3 protein. The sample carries hundreds of thousands of distinct CDR3 sequences, about a sixth recorded once. Sequencing input: PBMCs or a T cell subset sorted from them (not recorded which). The receptors were sampled from an adult woman who had mild COVID-19 (a few samples of this study predate the infection). Cell type and time point are not known. Both conserved end residues are part of each CDR3. Not all rows give a size; the values are once, few, many and, for expanded clones, a class.

j_call clone_size v_call cdr3_aa
TRBJ2-2 NA TRBV19 CASSIRQNTGELFF
TRBJ2-1 few TRBV3-1 CASSQLWASNLSEQFF
TRBJ1-2 many TRBV5-1 CASSLAEGTGAIYGYTF
TRBJ2-7 many TRBV29-1 CSVETGGGYEQYF
TRBJ2-7 NA TRBV5-1 CASSLVGGNSYEQYF
TRBJ2-7 NA TRBV20-1 CSAPRGAYEQYF
TRBJ2-5 few TRBV7-9 CASGDRALETQYF
TRBJ2-5 few TRBV6-6 CASSGPGLAVQETQYF
TRBJ2-7 few TRBV5-1 CASRGDRGPPYEQYF
TRBJ2-7 NA TRBV3-1 CASSQDSGDFSYEQYF
TRBJ2-5 few TRBV6-2/TRBV6-3 CASSYSPSRETQYF
TRBJ2-7 NA TRBV18 CASSPQPDRSSYEQYF
TRBJ2-7 few TRBV7-9 CASSFAGTGGLNRYEQYF
TRBJ1-4 many TRBV5-1 CASSPQGAGRYEKLFF
TRBJ1-5 few TRBV12-3/TRBV12-4 CASSPPGQETQPQHF
TRBJ2-1 NA TRBV16 CASSIAGQAYNEQFF
TRBJ2-5 NA TRBV5-1 CASSLAATQETQYF
TRBJ2-1 NA TRBV7-9 CASSFLAGVNNEQFF
TRBJ2-2 NA TRBV20-1 CSASRTANTGELFF
TRBJ2-1 few TRBV18 CASSPLASGASGEQFF
TRBJ2-5 few TRBV7-3 CASSKTGGASQETQYF
TRBJ1-4 few TRBV14 CASSPWGIRNEKLFF
TRBJ2-3 few TRBV12-3/TRBV12-4 CASSPASRGHHTDTQYF
TRBJ2-1 NA TRBV20-1 CSALSQRGRGTYNEQFF
TRBJ2-7 NA TRBV29-1 CSLLSDTAIYEQYF
TRBJ2-5 few TRBV20-1 CSARETGRLETQYF
TRBJ2-2 many TRBV6-5 CASSPRGKNTGELFF
TRBJ1-1 few TRBV12-3/TRBV12-4 CASPPDGARLGNTEAFF
TRBJ2-5 few TRBV12-3/TRBV12-4 CASSLDRVETQYF
TRBJ2-5 few TRBV5-1 CASSVLAGGTGETQYF
TRBJ2-3 few TRBV12-3/TRBV12-4 CASRPGTSGALGTQYF
TRBJ1-1 few TRBV30 CAWSRGRDTEAFF
TRBJ2-1 NA TRBV7-3 CASSLSRDRGHNEQFF
TRBJ2-1 few TRBV7-9 CASSPLGRGPYNEQFF
TRBJ2-3 many TRBV7-9 CASSSTADTQYF
TRBJ2-7 few TRBV29-1 CSVGIGLHSYEQYF
TRBJ1-1 NA TRBV12-3/TRBV12-4 CASSLERLNTEAFF
TRBJ2-3 NA TRBV12-3/TRBV12-4 CASLRSLSGDTQYF
TRBJ2-5 NA TRBV6-2/TRBV6-3 CASSEIRRQETQYF
TRBJ2-7 NA TRBV29-1 CSVETSGRAEQYF
TRBJ2-7 few TRBV12-3/TRBV12-4 CASSPLTTHGYEQYF
TRBJ2-5 few TRBV20-1 CSAGGTAGWGPETQYF
TRBJ2-7 few TRBV24-1 CATKEKDPSGGSDEQYF
TRBJ2-1 NA TRBV9 CASSVGSFTAYNEQFF